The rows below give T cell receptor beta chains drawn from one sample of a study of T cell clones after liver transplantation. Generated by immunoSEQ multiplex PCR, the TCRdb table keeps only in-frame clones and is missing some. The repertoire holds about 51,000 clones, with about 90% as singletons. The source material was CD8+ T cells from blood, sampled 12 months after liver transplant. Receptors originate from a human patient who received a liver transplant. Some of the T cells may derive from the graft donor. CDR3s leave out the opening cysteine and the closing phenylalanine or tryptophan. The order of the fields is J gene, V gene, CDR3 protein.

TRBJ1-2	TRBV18	ASSHSMGTLAEELNYGYT
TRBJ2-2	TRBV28	ASSLSQPGELF
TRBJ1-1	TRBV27	ASSLFFQPNTEAF
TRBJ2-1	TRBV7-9	ASIPALTNEQF
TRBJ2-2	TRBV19	ASRHGWGIAGELF
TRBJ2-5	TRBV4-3	ASSQDREGFQETQY
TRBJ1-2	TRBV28	ASSPFRQYYGYT
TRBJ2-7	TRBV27	ASSLRAPYEQY
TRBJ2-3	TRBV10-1	ASSELRDRITDTQY
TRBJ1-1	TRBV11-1	ASSLRWNTEAF
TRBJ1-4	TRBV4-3	ASSRDLGNEKLF
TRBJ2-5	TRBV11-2	ASSSDRRYQETQY
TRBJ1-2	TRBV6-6	ASKEGLPANYGYT
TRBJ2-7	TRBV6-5	ASSPGEGNEQY
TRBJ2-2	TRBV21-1	ASSTGRKGTGELF
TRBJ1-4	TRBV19	ASSGTADLEKLF
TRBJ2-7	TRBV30	AWNIRAGEWSEQY
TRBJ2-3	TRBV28	ASSYRRAGGRRRTDTQY
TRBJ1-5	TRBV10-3	AIMADGKGQPQH
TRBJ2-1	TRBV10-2	ASRLGGTSYNEQF
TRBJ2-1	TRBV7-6	ASSPVGAPPNNEQF
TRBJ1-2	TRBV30	AWTLRGGRSYGYT
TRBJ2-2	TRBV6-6	ASGWGEAITGELF
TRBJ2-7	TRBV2	ASISGTGTYEQY
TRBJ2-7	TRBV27	ASSSGSSYEQY
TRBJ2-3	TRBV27	ASSLGGGGQY
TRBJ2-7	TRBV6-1	ASSEGVFYEQY
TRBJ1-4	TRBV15	ATSRDVGTGREKLF
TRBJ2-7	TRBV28	ASSLGLAYEQY
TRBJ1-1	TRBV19	ASSAELGQNTEAF
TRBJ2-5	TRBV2	ASSSYSGLAGGGHQETQY
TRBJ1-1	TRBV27	ASSLGAGNTEAF
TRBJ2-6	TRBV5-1	ASSLALSGANVLT
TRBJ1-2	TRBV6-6	ASSYGRYYGYT
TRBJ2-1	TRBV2	ASSEPLAGVPYNEQF
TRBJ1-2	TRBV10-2	ASSESISQGIYGYT
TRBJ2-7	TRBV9	ASSATPTGDPYEQY
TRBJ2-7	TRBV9	ASSVGTGAYEQY
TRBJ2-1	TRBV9	ASSLLGLNEQF
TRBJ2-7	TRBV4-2	ASSQELAGGGEQY